This paragraph covers one T cell receptor beta chain sequence. Its matching antigen is unknown. Deep-resolution sequencing targeted hundreds of thousands of T cell genomes in pre-culture CD4+ samples. The repertoire was sequenced with immunoSEQ multiplex PCR; TCRdb's copy has only in-frame clones and lacks some. The sample lists more than 90,000 clones; 85% to 95% were seen once. The sample originates from a study of T cell repertoires and HLA-DP antigens. Study-level background: Average DNA input: around 220 ng for CD137+CD4+ sorts, around 1,300 ng pre-culture. Study findings and constraints: Previously undetected clones averaged around 39% and 49% against the two alleles respectively. Sorted CD137+ clonality was approximately 0.42 for both alloantigens, versus about 0.042 pre-culture.

Per germline, CDR1 GTSNPN and CDR2 SVGIG (reference sequence). There are 13 residues in the CDR3. Unmatched junction bases numbered 7, after V lost 5 bases and J lost 5 bases. The clonotype originates from a woman aged 18-35 years in good health and CMV-seronegative. Sequenced sample: CD4+ T cells from PBMCs. The J gene is TRBJ1-2, the V gene TRBV30; TRBD1 aligns across 8 bases. CDR3 in amino acids: CAWYLDRGYGYTF. The DNA for the CDR3 is TGTGCCTGGTATTTAGACAGGGGTTATGGCTACACCTTC.